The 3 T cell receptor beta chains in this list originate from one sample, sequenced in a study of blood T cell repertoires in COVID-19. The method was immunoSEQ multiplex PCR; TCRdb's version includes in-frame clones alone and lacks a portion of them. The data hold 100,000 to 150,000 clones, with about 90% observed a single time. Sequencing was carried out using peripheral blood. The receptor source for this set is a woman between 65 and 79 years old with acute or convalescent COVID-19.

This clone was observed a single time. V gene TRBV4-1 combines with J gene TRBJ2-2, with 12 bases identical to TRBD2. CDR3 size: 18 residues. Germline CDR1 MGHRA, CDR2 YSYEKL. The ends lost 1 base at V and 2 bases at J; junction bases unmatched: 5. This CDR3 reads CASSQVTLAGGNTGELFF. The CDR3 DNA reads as TGCGCCAGCAGCCAAGTAACACTAGCGGGGGGCAACACCGGGGAGCTGTTTTTT.

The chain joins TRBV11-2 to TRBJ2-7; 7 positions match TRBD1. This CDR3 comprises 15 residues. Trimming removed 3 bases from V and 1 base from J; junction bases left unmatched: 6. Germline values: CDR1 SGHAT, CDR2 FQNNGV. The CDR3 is CASSFRDSLSYEQYF. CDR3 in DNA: TGTGCCAGCAGCTTCAGGGACAGCTTATCCTACGAGCAGTACTTC.

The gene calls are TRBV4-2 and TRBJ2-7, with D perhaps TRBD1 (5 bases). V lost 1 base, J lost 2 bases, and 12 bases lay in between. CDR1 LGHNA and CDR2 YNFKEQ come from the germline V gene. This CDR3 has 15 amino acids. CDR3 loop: CASSQVIGEAYEQYF. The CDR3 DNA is TGTGCCAGCAGCCAAGTAATAGGGGAAGCCTACGAGCAGTACTTC.